These 20 T cell receptor beta chains originate from one sample sequenced in a study of blood T cells in healthy people across ages. The use of a sample-barcoded 5' primer and a J-beta primer mix characterized a second PCR of roughly 7 to 11 cycles. A single record per CDR3 protein comes from TCRdb applying MiXCR to the 5' RACE reads. This sample yields fewer than 1.5 million distinct CDR3 sequences, of which approximately 40% are seen a single time; approximately 7.9% belongs to the top ten. The sequencing input was blood. These receptors were collected from a woman in her late teens or twenties in good health.

The J gene is TRBJ2-7, the V gene TRBV5-6; 8 bases fit TRBD2. Trimming took 3 bases from V and 1 from J; bases not matched to a gene: 9. In germline, CDR1 is SGHDT, CDR2 YYEEEE. This CDR3 contains 16 residues. In nucleotides, the CDR3 is TGTGCCAGCAGCTCATTGTTGACTAGCGCTTCCTACGAGCAGTACTTC. The encoded protein is CASSSLLTSASYEQYF.

This rearrangement joins TRBV6-5 to TRBJ2-6, with D tentatively TRBD1 or TRBD2 (6 bases each). This CDR3 contains 18 residues. Trimming took 1 base from V and 0 from J, leaving 13 bases between them. The germline V gene encodes CDR1 MNHEY and CDR2 SVGAGI. CDR3 amino acids: CASSYFGGAVSGANVLTF. The DNA for the CDR3 is TGTGCCAGCAGTTACTTCGGGGGCGCGGTCTCTGGGGCCAACGTCCTGACTTTC.

The J gene is TRBJ2-3, the V gene TRBV30, with TRBD2 identical over 7 bases. Germline lookup yields CDR1 GTSNPN and CDR2 SVGIG (reference sequence). CDR3 size: 15 residues. J gave up 0 bases and V 3 bases, and 6 bases lay outside the gene matches. The CDR3 DNA is TGTGCCTGGAGAGTCGGGGGGAGAAGCACAGATACGCAGTATTTT. Its protein product is CAWRVGGRSTDTQYF.

This clonotype was observed at least ten times. At one boundary the junction diverges from the germline segment, which might be a read error. The chain joins TRBV5-1 to TRBJ2-7; D call uncertain. CDR1 and CDR2 (germline): SGHRS, YFSETQ. The CDR3 spans 13 residues. DNA for the CDR3: TGTGCCAGCAGCTTAGATAGTGCCTACGAGCAGTACTTC. Amino acid sequence: CASSLDSAYEQYF.

The genes are TRBV29-1 and TRBJ2-7; 11 nucleotides align to TRBD2. J lost 7 bases, V lost 6 bases, and 14 bases had no gene match. The CDR3 has 15 amino acids. From germline, CDR1 is SQVTM and CDR2 ANQGSEA. CDR3 residues: CSVGGLADSYNEQYF. The CDR3 nucleotides are TGCAGCGTGGGGGGACTAGCGGACTCCTACAATGAGCAGTACTTC.

In this sample, this clonotype turned up a few times. A much larger clone sits a single nucleotide away, making a read error possible. This sequence joins TRBV2 and TRBJ2-7; D possibly corresponds to TRBD2 (5 bases). This CDR3 contains 15 residues. Germline V gene lookup returns CDR1 SNHLY and CDR2 FYNNEI. Deletions cut 6 bases from V and 7 bases from J, with 22 bases between. The chain's CDR3 is CASRGRRDTYNEQYF. In DNA, the CDR3 is TGTGCCAGCAGAGGGAGAAGGGATACATACAATGAGCAGTACTTC.

This clonotype was seen only a few times. The DNA of the CDR3 is TGTGCCAGCAGCTTGGGACAGTTGATAACCTACGAGCAGTACTTC. This sequence encodes CASSLGQLITYEQYF. The chain employs TRBV5-8 and TRBJ2-7, with D maybe TRBD1 (5 bases). V was clipped by 0 bases and J by 2 bases, with 12 bases between them. CDR3 size: 15 residues. Germline CDR1 reads SGHTS; CDR2 reads YDEGEE.

The CDR3 nucleotides read TGTGCCAGCAGTTTCGACATCCCGAGGTCCTACGAGCAGTACTTC. Its translation: CASSFDIPRSYEQYF. This sequence joins TRBV2 and TRBJ2-7; D is ambiguous. Germline V gene data show CDR1 as SNHLY and CDR2 as FYNNEI. V dropped 5 bases and J dropped 1 base, with 15 bases sitting between them. This CDR3 is 15 amino acids long.

The chain is built from TRBV6-5 and TRBJ2-7, with D perhaps TRBD1 (6 bases). The J call is uncertain, as TRBJ2-5 better fits the DNA end. This CDR3 contains 14 residues. Germline V gives CDR1 MNHEY, CDR2 SVGAGI. Here the CDR3 DNA reads TGTGCCAGCCGGCGAACAGGGTTACAGGAGACCCAGTACTTC. This sequence encodes CASRRTGLQETQYF.

This clonotype was counted only a few times. The gene calls are TRBV20-1 and TRBJ2-1; possible D gene TRBD1, 6 bases. CDR3 length: 19 residues. Germline V gives CDR1 DFQATT, CDR2 SNEGSKA (reference sequence). Trimming removed 0 bases at V and 4 bases at J, with 25 bases between. The CDR3 loop is CSARDSLQGSRQGYNEQFF. As DNA, the CDR3 is TGCAGTGCTAGAGATTCCCTGCAGGGGTCTCGACAAGGGTACAATGAGCAGTTCTTC.

This rearrangement joins TRBV18 to TRBJ2-7; 9 bases line up with TRBD1. The assigned J gene may be wrong: the sequence end matches TRBJ2-5 better. The CDR3 is 17 residues long. Germline V gives CDR1 KGHSH, CDR2 LQKENI. CDR3 DNA: TGTGCCAGCTCACCAAACCCGGGACAGGGAGGACAAGAGACCCAGTACTTC. The encoded protein is CASSPNPGQGGQETQYF.

This clonotype showed up just a few times. The rearrangement links TRBV18 to TRBJ1-5; 7 bases line up with TRBD1. V was pared by 2 bases and J by 5 bases, with 3 bases of the junction left unmatched. CDR3 length equals 14 residues. The V gene's germline CDR1 is KGHSH and CDR2 LQKENI. DNA of the CDR3: TGTGCCAGCTCACCAACAGGGGATTATCAGCCCCAGCATTTT. The encoded protein is CASSPTGDYQPQHF. Full variable domain (missing parts from reference TRBV18 and TRBJ1-5): NAGVMQNPRHLVRRRGQEARLRCSPMKGHSHVYWYRQLPEEGLKFMVYLQKENIIDESGMPKERFSAEFPKEGPSILRIQQVVRGDSAAYFCASSPTGDYQPQHFGDGTRLSIL.

In its sample, this clonotype was seen many times. The rearrangement links TRBV7-2 to TRBJ1-2, with D possibly TRBD1 on 5 matching bases. This CDR3 has 13 residues. Trimming took 5 bases from V and 3 from J, leaving 10 bases between them. Germline V gene sequence: CDR1 SGHTA, CDR2 FQGNSA. CDR3 protein: CASSTQGDYGYTF. DNA for the CDR3: TGTGCCAGCAGCACGCAGGGCGACTATGGCTACACCTTC.

This clonotype occurred many times. Mismatch with germline at one junction end may stem from a read error. J is TRBJ2-3 and V is TRBV10-2, with D uncertain. The CDR3 is 12 amino acids. CDR1 is WSHSY and CDR2 is SAAADI in the germline V gene. The CDR3 region is CASSESTDTQYF. The DNA for the CDR3 is TGTGCCAGCAGTGAATCCACAGATACGCAGTATTTT.

CDR3 amino acids: CSAFRGVYGYTF. In DNA, the CDR3 is TGCAGTGCCTTTCGAGGGGTCTATGGCTACACCTTC. The rearrangement links TRBV20-1 to TRBJ1-2; maybe TRBD1 (5 bases). The V end lost 6 bases, the J end lost 4 bases, and 12 bases lay between the germline ends. From germline, CDR1 is DFQATT and CDR2 SNEGSKA (reference sequence). This CDR3 spans 12 amino acids.

The rearrangement joins TRBV4-1 to TRBJ2-5; 7 bases are a match to TRBD2. Losses at the gene ends were 0 bases for V and 11 bases for J; bases not matched to a gene: 9. Germline-derived CDR1 and CDR2 are MGHRA and YSYEKL. This CDR3 contains 14 residues. CDR3 DNA: TGCGCCAGCAGCCAAGAAGGGAAATCGCGGGAGCAGTACTTC. It specifies CASSQEGKSREQYF.

The CDR3, as DNA: TGTGCCAGCAGCTTGGAGTGGTACTACGAGCAGTACTTC. It translates to CASSLEWYYEQYF. V gene TRBV5-6 combines with J gene TRBJ2-7, with unresolved D. Trimming removed 0 bases from V and 3 bases from J, with 7 bases in between. Germline V gene sequence: CDR1 SGHDT, CDR2 YYEEEE. The CDR3 length is 13 residues.

The chain recombines TRBV29-1 with TRBJ1-5; D is unclear. The CDR3 spans 14 residues. V lost 7 bases and J 0 bases, leaving 13 bases between the germline ends. CDR1 and CDR2 from the germline V gene are SQVTM and ANQGSEA. The CDR3 DNA reads as TGCAGCGGTGTGGTAGGATATAGCAATCAGCCCCAGCATTTT. Translated, it gives CSGVVGYSNQPQHF.

Details on this clonotype: This sequence may be a read error, since a much larger clone differs from it by one base. The chain is built from TRBV11-2 and TRBJ2-3; TRBD1 agrees at 7 bases. This CDR3 spans 14 amino acids. Germline V gene lookup returns CDR1 SGHAT and CDR2 FQNNGV. V was clipped by 5 bases and J by 2 bases; unmatched bases: 4. The CDR3 reads CASSQTGLTDTQYF. The CDR3 region has the DNA TGTGCCAGCAGCCAGACAGGGCTCACAGATACGCAGTATTTT.

The chain has TRBV6-6 and TRBJ1-2, with 11 bases lining up with TRBD1. Per germline, CDR1 MNHNY and CDR2 SVGAGI (reference sequence). The CDR3 has 16 amino acids. J gave up 6 bases and V 6 bases, and 12 bases lay outside the gene matches. CDR3 sequence (DNA): TGTGCCAGCAGCCAGACTCGGGACAGGGGGTTTAATGGCTACACCTTC. It is translated as CASSQTRDRGFNGYTF.